These 18 T cell receptor beta chains originate from one sample sequenced in a study of OX40 agonist ivuxolimab in advanced cancers. The table came from immunoSEQ multiplex PCR; TCRdb's copy has only in-frame clones and leaves some out. The table shows some 77,000 clones, with around 83% occurring only once. The source was CD4+ or CD8+ T cells sorted from blood, collected in a trial of the OX40 agonist ivuxolimab. The receptors here all came from an adult with an advanced solid tumor such as melanoma, head and neck, liver or kidney cancer.

V usage is TRBV7-2 and J usage is TRBJ1-2, with unresolved D. The CDR3 covers 15 residues. The V end lost 2 bases, the J end lost 2 bases, and 12 bases lay between the germline ends. In germline, CDR1 is SGHTA, CDR2 FQGNSA. The CDR3 sequence is CASSLMSSTNYGYTF. CDR3 nucleotide sequence: TGTGCCAGCAGCTTAATGAGCAGCACAAACTATGGCTACACCTTC.

The chain couples TRBV7-9 to TRBJ1-4; unclear D gene. The CDR3 spans 16 residues. Germline V gene sequence: CDR1 SEHNR, CDR2 FQNEAQ (reference sequence). V was shortened by 2 bases and J by 0 bases, with 10 bases between the two germline ends. CDR3 in DNA: TGTGCCAGCAGCTTAAATATACAAGCAACTAATGAAAAACTGTTTTTT. Translating gives CASSLNIQATNEKLFF.

This clone has just one count. This chain links TRBV4-3 with TRBJ1-4, with 8 bases lining up with TRBD1. The germline gives CDR1 LGHNA, CDR2 YSLEER. J gave up 12 bases and V 1 base, and 7 bases lay outside the gene matches. There are 14 residues in the CDR3. The CDR3 region has the DNA TGCGCCAGCAGCCAAGCTGACAGGGGCGCCGAACTGTTTTTT. It specifies CASSQADRGAELFF.

DNA of the CDR3: TGTGCCAGCAGCCAGGGGAGAGGGCAGGGTGGAAAACTGTTTTTT. Its protein is CASSQGRGQGGKLFF. This chain connects TRBV4-2 to TRBJ1-4, with D perhaps matching TRBD1 (5 bases). Germline V CDR1 and CDR2: LGHNA, YNFKEQ. Between the trimmed V and J ends, which lost 3 bases and 10 bases, there was a span of 18 bases. The CDR3 is 15 residues long.

The chain carries TRBV28 and TRBJ2-1; 7 bases agree with TRBD1. The germline V gene encodes CDR1 MDHEN and CDR2 SYDVKM. This CDR3 spans 15 amino acids. Trimming at V came to 1 base and at J to 4 bases, leaving 4 bases not matched to a gene. Here the CDR3 reads CASSLSGTAYNEQFF. Written as DNA, the CDR3 is TGTGCCAGCAGTTTATCTGGGACAGCTTACAATGAGCAGTTCTTC.

The V and J genes are TRBV27 and TRBJ2-1; the match to TRBD2 covers 10 bases. The CDR3 is made up of 15 amino acids. The V segment lost 3 bases and the J segment 6 bases; nucleotides outside the gene matches: 5. CDR1 MNHEY and CDR2 SMNVEV come from the germline V gene (reference sequence). This chain's CDR3 is CASSFGASGSNEQFF. The CDR3 nucleotides are TGTGCCAGCAGTTTTGGGGCTAGCGGGAGCAATGAGCAGTTCTTC.

This clone came up a few times. The gene calls are TRBV7-7 and TRBJ2-2, with 9 nucleotides matching TRBD1. There are 14 residues in the CDR3. The germline V gene encodes CDR1 SSHAT and CDR2 FNYEAQ (reference sequence). With V trimmed by 4 bases and J by 7 bases, 4 bases remained unmatched. This CDR3 is CASSWRQGDGELFF. CDR3 in DNA: TGTGCCAGCAGCTGGAGACAGGGGGACGGGGAGCTGTTTTTT. The whole variable domain, remainder taken from reference TRBV7-7 and TRBJ2-2, is GAGVSQSPRYKVTKRGQDVTLRCDPISSHATLYWYQQALGQGPEFLTYFNYEAQPDKSGLPSDRFSAERPEGSISTLTIQRTEQRDSAMYRCASSWRQGDGELFFGEGSRLTVL.

The rearrangement uses TRBV19 and TRBJ1-5, with no clear D. CDR1 and CDR2 (germline): LNHDA, SQIVND (reference sequence). V was pared by 4 bases and J by 0 bases, with 10 bases between. This CDR3 comprises 15 residues. CDR3 residues: CASSSQTASNQPQHF. The CDR3 DNA reads TGTGCCAGTAGTAGCCAAACAGCTAGCAATCAGCCCCAGCATTTT.

This clone was recorded a few times. V is TRBV6-6 and J is TRBJ1-4; possibly TRBD1 for D (6 bases). The CDR3 length is 14 residues. The V and J ends lost 4 bases and 7 bases respectively, with 13 bases between them. Germline-derived CDR1 and CDR2 are MNHNY and SVGAGI (reference sequence). In nucleotides, the CDR3 is TGTGCCAGCAGTTTGGGGGGGCCGGGTGAAAAACTGTTTTTT. Residues: CASSLGGPGEKLFF.

The CDR3 DNA reads as TGTGCCTGGAGGCGAGGGCAGAATCAGCCCCAGCATTTT. It is translated as CAWRRGQNQPQHF. The chain recombines TRBV30 with TRBJ1-5; D is unclear. The CDR3 spans 13 residues. Germline V gene sequence: CDR1 GTSNPN, CDR2 SVGIG (reference sequence). The V and J ends lost 3 bases and 4 bases respectively, with 10 bases between them.

In nucleotides, the CDR3 is TGTGCCAGCAGCTTAACCCTTTGGACTAGCGGGAGTAAATACGATGAGCAGTTCTTC. This codes for CASSLTLWTSGSKYDEQFF. The J gene is TRBJ2-1, the V gene TRBV7-7, with TRBD2 matching over 13 bases. CDR1 is SSHAT, CDR2 FNYEAQ, per germline (reference sequence). There are 19 residues in the CDR3. The V and J ends lost 2 bases and 8 bases, in that order; junction bases with no gene match: 15.

V usage is TRBV7-2 and J usage is TRBJ2-3; D call uncertain. The CDR3 consists of 13 residues. Trimming pared 5 bases from V and 0 bases from J, leaving 6 bases between. Per germline, CDR1 SGHTA and CDR2 FQGNSA. CDR3 nucleotide sequence: TGTGCCAGCAGCGCCTCTAGCACAGATACGCAGTATTTT. Translation: CASSASSTDTQYF.

J is TRBJ2-1 and V is TRBV11-1, with D hard to call. Trimming stripped 1 base from V and 7 bases from J, with 5 bases between. CDR1 and CDR2 (germline): SGHAT, FQDESV (reference sequence). CDR3 length: 12 amino acids. The CDR3 region is CASSLDGNEQFF. The CDR3 nucleotides read TGTGCCAGCAGCTTAGACGGTAATGAGCAGTTCTTC.

This clone was recorded once. V gene TRBV29-1 combines with J gene TRBJ1-5; D is perhaps TRBD1 (6 bases). This CDR3 is 14 amino acids long. CDR1 is SQVTM, CDR2 ANQGSEA, per germline. V was shortened by 0 bases and J by 6 bases, with 12 bases between the two germline ends. The CDR3 sequence: CSVEEGGSGQPQHF. CDR3 DNA sequence: TGCAGCGTTGAAGAAGGGGGGTCAGGTCAGCCCCAGCATTTT.

The sample holds one count of this clone. The genes are TRBV4-3 and TRBJ2-5, with TRBD2 identical over 9 bases. V was clipped by 4 bases and J by 5 bases; unmatched bases: 11. Germline CDR1 reads LGHNA; CDR2 reads YSLEER. The CDR3 has 16 residues. CDR3 sequence reads: CASSLGLARGEETQYF. The CDR3 DNA sequence: TGCGCCAGCAGCCTGGGACTAGCCAGAGGGGAGGAGACCCAGTACTTC.

The chain joins TRBV9 to TRBJ1-1; D uncertain. CDR1 and CDR2 from the germline V gene are SGDLS and YYNGEE. The CDR3 extends over 12 amino acids. V gave up 6 bases and J gave up 3 bases, with 9 bases separating them. The CDR3 nucleotides read TGTGCCAGCAACCCTCAGGACACTGAAGCTTTCTTT. Translation: CASNPQDTEAFF.

This chain joins TRBV5-1 and TRBJ2-7, with D possibly matching TRBD1 (5 bases). The ends were cut back, 1 base at V and 2 bases at J, with 7 bases in the middle. The CDR3 has 13 residues. CDR1 is SGHRS and CDR2 is YFSETQ in the germline V gene. CDR3 bases: TGCGCCAGCAGCTTGACAGGTCCCTACGAGCAGTACTTC. This translates into CASSLTGPYEQYF. The full variable domain, with the rest looked up from reference TRBV5-1 and TRBJ2-7, is KAGVTQTPRYLIKTRGQQVTLSCSPISGHRSVSWYQQTPGQGLQFLFEYFSETQRNKGNFPGRFSGRQFSNSRSEMNVSTLELGDSALYLCASSLTGPYEQYFGPGTRLTVT.

The rearrangement links TRBV2 to TRBJ2-1; 14 nucleotides match TRBD2. Unmatched junction bases numbered 11, after V lost 5 bases and J lost 8 bases. CDR1 and CDR2 (germline): SNHLY, FYNNEI. This CDR3 region has 17 residues. The CDR3: CASSSGPGLAGEYEQFF. The CDR3 DNA is TGTGCCAGCAGTTCAGGACCGGGACTAGCGGGAGAATATGAGCAGTTCTTC.